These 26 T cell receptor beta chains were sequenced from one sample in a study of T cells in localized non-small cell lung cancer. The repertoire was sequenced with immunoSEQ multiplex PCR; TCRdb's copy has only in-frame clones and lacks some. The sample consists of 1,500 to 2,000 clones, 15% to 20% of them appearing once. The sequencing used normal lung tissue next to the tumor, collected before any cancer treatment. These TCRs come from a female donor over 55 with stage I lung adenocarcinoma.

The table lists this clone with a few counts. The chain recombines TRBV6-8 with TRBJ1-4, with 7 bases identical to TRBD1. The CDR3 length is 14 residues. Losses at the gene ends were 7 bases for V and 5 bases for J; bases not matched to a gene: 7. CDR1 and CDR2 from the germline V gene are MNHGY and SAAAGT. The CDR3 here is CASKPGQRNEKLFF. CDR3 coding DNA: TGTGCCAGCAAACCGGGACAGCGAAATGAAAAACTGTTTTTT.

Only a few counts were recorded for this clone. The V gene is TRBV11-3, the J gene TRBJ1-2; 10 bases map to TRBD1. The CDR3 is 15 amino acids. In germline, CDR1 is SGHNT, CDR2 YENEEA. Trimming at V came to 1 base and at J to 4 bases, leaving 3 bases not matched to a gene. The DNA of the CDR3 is TGTGCCAGCAGCTTAGGGACAGGGGGAGGCTATGGCTACACCTTC. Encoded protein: CASSLGTGGGYGYTF. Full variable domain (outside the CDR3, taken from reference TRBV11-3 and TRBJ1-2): EAGVVQSPRYKIIEKKQPVAFWCNPISGHNTLYWYLQNLGQGPELLIRYENEEAVDDSQLPKDRFSAERLKGVDSTLKIQPAELGDSAVYLCASSLGTGGGYGYTFGSGTRLTVV.

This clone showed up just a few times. CDR3 bases: TGTGCCAGTAGTTCTCAGGGGGCGGCGATGACAAACACCATATATTTT. It yields the protein CASSSQGAAMTNTIYF. J is TRBJ1-3 and V is TRBV19; 8 nucleotides line up with TRBD1. J was trimmed by 6 bases and V by 5 bases; bases with no gene match: 12. The germline V gene has CDR1 LNHDA and CDR2 SQIVND (reference sequence). This CDR3 is 16 amino acids long.

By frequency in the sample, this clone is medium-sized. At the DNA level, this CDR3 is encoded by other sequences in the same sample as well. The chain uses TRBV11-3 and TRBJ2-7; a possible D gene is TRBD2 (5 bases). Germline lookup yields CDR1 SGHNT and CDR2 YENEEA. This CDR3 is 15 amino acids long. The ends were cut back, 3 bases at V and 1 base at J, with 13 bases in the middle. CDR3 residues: CASSLAPGNSYEQYF. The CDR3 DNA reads TGTGCCAGCAGCTTGGCCCCGGGGAATTCCTACGAGCAGTACTTC.

The CDR3 DNA follows: TGCGCCAGCAGTTGGACAGCAATCTCTGGGGCCAACGTCCTGACTTTC. This encodes CASSWTAISGANVLTF. This chain joins TRBV10-2 and TRBJ2-6, with a weak D call TRBD1 (6 bases). CDR3 size: 16 residues. Trimming removed 5 bases from V and 0 bases from J, with 11 bases in between. CDR1 is WSHSY, CDR2 SAAADI, per germline.

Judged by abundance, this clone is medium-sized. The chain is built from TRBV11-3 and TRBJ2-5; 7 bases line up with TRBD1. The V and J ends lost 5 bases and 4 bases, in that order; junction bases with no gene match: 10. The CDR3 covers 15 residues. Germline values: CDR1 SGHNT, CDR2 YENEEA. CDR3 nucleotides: TGTGCCAGCAGCCCCGGGACAGTGAACGGAGAGACCCAGTACTTC. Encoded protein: CASSPGTVNGETQYF.

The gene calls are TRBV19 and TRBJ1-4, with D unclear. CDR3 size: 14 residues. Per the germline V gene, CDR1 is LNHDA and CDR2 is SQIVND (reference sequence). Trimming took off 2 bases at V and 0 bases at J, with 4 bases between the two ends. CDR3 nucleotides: TGTGCCAGTAGTATAAGGGCAACTAATGAAAAACTGTTTTTT. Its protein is CASSIRATNEKLFF.

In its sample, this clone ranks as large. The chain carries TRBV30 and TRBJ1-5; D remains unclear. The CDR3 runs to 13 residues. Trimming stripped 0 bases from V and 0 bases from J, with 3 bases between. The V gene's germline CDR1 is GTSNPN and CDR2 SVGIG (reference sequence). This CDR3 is CAWSVGSNQPQHF. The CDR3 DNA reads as TGTGCCTGGAGTGTAGGTAGCAATCAGCCCCAGCATTTT.

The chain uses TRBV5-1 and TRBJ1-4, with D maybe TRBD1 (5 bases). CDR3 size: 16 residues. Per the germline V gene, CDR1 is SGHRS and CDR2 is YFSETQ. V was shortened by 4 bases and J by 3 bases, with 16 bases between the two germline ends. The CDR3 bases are TGCGCCAGCAGCCGGCTTGGGGCGGAGGCTAATGAAAAACTGTTTTTT. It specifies CASSRLGAEANEKLFF.

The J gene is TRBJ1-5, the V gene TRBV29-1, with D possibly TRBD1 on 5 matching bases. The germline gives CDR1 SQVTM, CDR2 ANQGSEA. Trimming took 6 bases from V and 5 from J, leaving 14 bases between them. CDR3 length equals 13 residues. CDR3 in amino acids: CSVGQGRDQPQHF. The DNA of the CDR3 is TGCAGCGTGGGGCAGGGAAGGGATCAGCCCCAGCATTTT.

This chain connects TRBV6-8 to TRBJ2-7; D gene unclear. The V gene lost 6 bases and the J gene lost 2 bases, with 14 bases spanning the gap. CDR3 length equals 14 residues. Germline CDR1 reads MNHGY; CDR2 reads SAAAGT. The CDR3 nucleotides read TGTGCCAGCAGCCCCCTCACCGGACCCTACGAGCAGTACTTC. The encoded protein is CASSPLTGPYEQYF.

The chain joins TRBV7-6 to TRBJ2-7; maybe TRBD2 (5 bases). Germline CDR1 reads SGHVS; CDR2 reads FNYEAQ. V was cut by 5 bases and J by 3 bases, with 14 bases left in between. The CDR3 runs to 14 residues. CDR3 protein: CASSPGRLLYEQYF. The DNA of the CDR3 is TGTGCCAGCAGCCCGGGGAGACTCCTCTACGAGCAGTACTTC.

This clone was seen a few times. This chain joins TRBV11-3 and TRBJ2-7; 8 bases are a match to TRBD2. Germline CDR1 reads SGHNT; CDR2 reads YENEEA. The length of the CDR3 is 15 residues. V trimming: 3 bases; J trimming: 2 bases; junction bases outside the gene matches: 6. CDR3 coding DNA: TGTGCCAGCAGCTTGTTCGCGGGGGGACCCTACGAGCAGTACTTC. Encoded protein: CASSLFAGGPYEQYF.

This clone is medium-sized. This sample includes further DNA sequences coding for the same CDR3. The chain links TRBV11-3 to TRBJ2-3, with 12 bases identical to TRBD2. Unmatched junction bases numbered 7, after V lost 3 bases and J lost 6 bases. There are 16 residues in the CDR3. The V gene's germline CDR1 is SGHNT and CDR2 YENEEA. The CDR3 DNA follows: TGTGCCAGCAGCTTGGAACTAGCGGGGGGCCGGGATACGCAGTATTTT. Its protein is CASSLELAGGRDTQYF. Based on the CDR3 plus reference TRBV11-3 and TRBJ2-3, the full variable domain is EAGVVQSPRYKIIEKKQPVAFWCNPISGHNTLYWYLQNLGQGPELLIRYENEEAVDDSQLPKDRFSAERLKGVDSTLKIQPAELGDSAVYLCASSLELAGGRDTQYFGPGTRLTVL.

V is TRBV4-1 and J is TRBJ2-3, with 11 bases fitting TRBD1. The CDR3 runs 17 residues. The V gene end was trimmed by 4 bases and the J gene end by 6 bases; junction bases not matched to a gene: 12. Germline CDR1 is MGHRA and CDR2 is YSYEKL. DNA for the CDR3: TGCGCCAGCAGCCGGGGACAGGGGGTCGGTGTCTGGGATACGCAGTATTTT. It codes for CASSRGQGVGVWDTQYF.

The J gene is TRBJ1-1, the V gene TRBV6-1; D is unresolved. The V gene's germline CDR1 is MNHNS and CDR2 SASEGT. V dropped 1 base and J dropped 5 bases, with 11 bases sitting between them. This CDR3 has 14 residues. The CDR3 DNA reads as TGTGCCAGCAGTGAAGGGACCCGGCGGACTGAAGCTTTCTTT. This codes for CASSEGTRRTEAFF.

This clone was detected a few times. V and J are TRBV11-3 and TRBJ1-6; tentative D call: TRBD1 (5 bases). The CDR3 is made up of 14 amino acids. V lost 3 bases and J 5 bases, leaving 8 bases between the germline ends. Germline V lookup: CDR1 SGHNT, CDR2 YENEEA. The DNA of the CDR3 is TGTGCCAGCAGCTTCAGACAGAATAATTCACCCCTCCACTTT. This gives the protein CASSFRQNNSPLHF.

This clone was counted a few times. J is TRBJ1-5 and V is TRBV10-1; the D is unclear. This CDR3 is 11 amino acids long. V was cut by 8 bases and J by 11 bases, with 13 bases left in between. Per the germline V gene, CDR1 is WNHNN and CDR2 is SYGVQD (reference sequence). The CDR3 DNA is TGCGCCAGCCCCCTCGTGAAAGCCCAGCATTTT. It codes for CASPLVKAQHF.

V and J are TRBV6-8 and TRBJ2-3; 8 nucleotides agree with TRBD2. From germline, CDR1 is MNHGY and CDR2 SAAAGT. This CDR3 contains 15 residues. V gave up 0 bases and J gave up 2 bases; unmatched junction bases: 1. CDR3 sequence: CASSYSGGATDTQYF. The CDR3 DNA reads TGTGCCAGCAGTTACTCCGGGGGGGCCACAGATACGCAGTATTTT.

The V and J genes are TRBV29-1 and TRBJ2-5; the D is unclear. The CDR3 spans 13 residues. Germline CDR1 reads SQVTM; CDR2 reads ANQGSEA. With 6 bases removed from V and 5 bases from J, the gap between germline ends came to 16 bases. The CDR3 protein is CSVAIRTWETQYF. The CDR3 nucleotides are TGCAGCGTGGCGATCCGAACCTGGGAGACCCAGTACTTC.

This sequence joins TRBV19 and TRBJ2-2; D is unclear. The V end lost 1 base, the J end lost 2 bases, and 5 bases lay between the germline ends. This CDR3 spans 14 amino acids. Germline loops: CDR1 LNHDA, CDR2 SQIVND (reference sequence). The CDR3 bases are TGTGCCAGTAGTATAGTAGGAAACACCGGGGAGCTGTTTTTT. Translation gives CASSIVGNTGELFF. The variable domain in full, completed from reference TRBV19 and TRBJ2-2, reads DGGITQSPKYLFRKEGQNVTLSCEQNLNHDAMYWYRQDPGQGLRLIYYSQIVNDFQKGDIAEGYSVSREKKESFPLTVTSAQKNPTAFYLCASSIVGNTGELFFGEGSRLTVL.

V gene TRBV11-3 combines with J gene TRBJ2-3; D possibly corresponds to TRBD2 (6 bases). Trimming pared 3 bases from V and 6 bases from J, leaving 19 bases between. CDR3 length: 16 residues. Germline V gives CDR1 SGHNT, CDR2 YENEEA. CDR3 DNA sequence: TGTGCCAGCAGCTTGGCCCGTGTTGGAGGGTGGGATACGCAGTATTTT. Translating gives CASSLARVGGWDTQYF.

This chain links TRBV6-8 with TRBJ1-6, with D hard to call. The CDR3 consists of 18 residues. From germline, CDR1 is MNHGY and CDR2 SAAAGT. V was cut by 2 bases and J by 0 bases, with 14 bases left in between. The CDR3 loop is CASSYGFVGSSYNSPLHF. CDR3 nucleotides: TGTGCCAGCAGTTACGGGTTTGTTGGGAGCTCCTATAATTCACCCCTCCACTTT.

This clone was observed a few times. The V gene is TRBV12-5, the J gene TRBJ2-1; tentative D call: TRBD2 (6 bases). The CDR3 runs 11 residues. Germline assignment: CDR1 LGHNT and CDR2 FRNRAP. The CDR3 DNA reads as TGTGCCAGCTCTCGGGGGAATGAGCAGTTCTTC. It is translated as CASSRGNEQFF.

The CDR3 DNA reads TGTGCCAGTAGTATAGCCCTGGGCAGCCGGAAAGTCTACGAGCAGTACTTC. Its translation is CASSIALGSRKVYEQYF. V gene TRBV19 combines with J gene TRBJ2-7; D unresolved. V was trimmed by 1 base and J by 3 bases, leaving 19 bases between them. The CDR3 length is 17 residues. Germline V gene data show CDR1 as LNHDA and CDR2 as SQIVND (reference sequence). The whole variable domain, remainder taken from reference TRBV19 and TRBJ2-7, is DGGITQSPKYLFRKEGQNVTLSCEQNLNHDAMYWYRQDPGQGLRLIYYSQIVNDFQKGDIAEGYSVSREKKESFPLTVTSAQKNPTAFYLCASSIALGSRKVYEQYFGPGTRLTVT.

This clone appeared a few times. CDR3 sequence (DNA): TGTGCCAGCTCACCGGGCGGGGGGCCCTACAATGAGCAGTTCTTC. This translates into CASSPGGGPYNEQFF. The genes are TRBV18 and TRBJ2-1, with 8 bases matching TRBD2. Trimming cost V 3 bases and J 2 bases; bases outside gene matches: 3. CDR3 length: 15 residues. In germline, CDR1 is KGHSH, CDR2 LQKENI. The full variable domain, in which reference TRBV18 and TRBJ2-1 provide the parts outside the CDR3, is NAGVMQNPRHLVRRRGQEARLRCSPMKGHSHVYWYRQLPEEGLKFMVYLQKENIIDESGMPKERFSAEFPKEGPSILRIQQVVRGDSAAYFCASSPGGGPYNEQFFGPGTRLTVL.